The 14 T cell receptor beta chains given below trace back to one sample, sequenced in a study of OX40 agonist ivuxolimab in advanced cancers. Produced via immunoSEQ multiplex PCR; TCRdb's table is partial and in-frame only. The table records tens of thousands of clones, more than 75% of them present only once. The sequenced sample was CD4+ or CD8+ T cells sorted from blood, obtained in a trial of the OX40 agonist ivuxolimab. The origin of the receptors is an adult with an advanced solid tumor such as melanoma, head and neck, liver or kidney cancer.

This chain joins TRBV6-6 and TRBJ1-1, with D uncertain. This CDR3 is 13 amino acids long. Germline V gene data show CDR1 as MNHNY and CDR2 as SVGAGI (reference sequence). Deletions cut 0 bases from V and 1 base from J, with 3 bases between. The CDR3 loop reads CASSYSQNTEAFF. CDR3 coding DNA: TGTGCCAGCAGTTACTCTCAGAACACTGAAGCTTTCTTT.

The V call is TRBV12-5, the J call TRBJ1-5; D might be TRBD1 (5 bases). Germline CDR1 LGHNT, CDR2 FRNRAP. V dropped 11 bases and J dropped 0 bases, with 11 bases sitting between them. CDR3 length: 13 amino acids. The chain's CDR3 is CASGGYSNQPQHF. In nucleotides, the CDR3 is TGTGCTTCTGGGGGTTATAGCAATCAGCCCCAGCATTTT. The full variable domain, rest sourced from reference TRBV12-5 and TRBJ1-5, is DARVTQTPRHKVTEMGQEVTMRCQPILGHNTVFWYRQTMMQGLELLAYFRNRAPLDDSGMPKDRFSAEMPDATLATLKIQPSEPRDSAVYFCASGGYSNQPQHFGDGTRLSIL.

This rearrangement joins TRBV28 to TRBJ1-5; D possibly corresponds to TRBD1 (6 bases). Germline V gene sequence: CDR1 MDHEN, CDR2 SYDVKM. There are 15 residues in the CDR3. Trimming stripped 5 bases from V and 6 bases from J, with 17 bases between. The CDR3 sequence is CASSNHREGAQPQHF. The CDR3 DNA reads as TGTGCCAGCAGTAATCACAGGGAGGGAGCTCAGCCCCAGCATTTT.

This clone was observed once. The chain carries TRBV7-8 and TRBJ2-1; TRBD2 matches 13 bases. Losses at the gene ends were 3 bases for V and 9 bases for J; bases not matched to a gene: 11. CDR3 size: 17 residues. CDR1 SGHVS and CDR2 FQNEAQ come from the germline V gene. This CDR3 is CASSFQLAGGPSGEQFF. Here the CDR3 DNA reads TGTGCCAGCAGCTTCCAACTAGCGGGGGGGCCGTCGGGTGAGCAGTTCTTC.

The rearrangement joins TRBV9 to TRBJ2-2; 9 bases match TRBD1. Germline V gene sequence: CDR1 SGDLS, CDR2 YYNGEE. V was pared by 6 bases and J by 2 bases, with 14 bases of the junction left unmatched. The CDR3 sequence is 18 residues long. The CDR3 reads CASKAPGTGFLNTGELFF. CDR3 DNA: TGTGCCAGCAAGGCCCCCGGGACAGGGTTTCTCAACACCGGGGAGCTGTTTTTT.

The chain employs TRBV6-4 and TRBJ2-6, with 7 bases matching TRBD1. The CDR3 extends over 17 amino acids. Per germline, CDR1 MRHNA and CDR2 SNTAGT. With V trimmed by 11 bases and J by 0 bases, 13 bases remained unmatched. CDR3 bases: TGTGCCTGCTCCCATCGGACAGGACTCTCTGGGGCCAACGTCCTGACTTTC. Protein: CACSHRTGLSGANVLTF.

This clone was picked up one time. The chain joins TRBV5-1 to TRBJ2-5; D not certain. This CDR3 is 11 amino acids long. V lost 3 bases, J lost 2 bases, and 2 bases lay in between. CDR1 is SGHRS and CDR2 is YFSETQ in the germline V gene. The CDR3 loop reads CASSSQETQYF. CDR3 sequence (DNA): TGCGCCAGCAGCTCTCAAGAGACCCAGTACTTC.

This clone is medium-sized (0.01 to 0.1%) in the sample. The chain couples TRBV9 to TRBJ2-5, with a possible D match to TRBD1 (5 bases). V gave up 5 bases and J gave up 1 base, with 12 bases separating them. The CDR3 is made up of 14 amino acids. CDR1 and CDR2 (germline): SGDLS, YYNGEE. DNA of the CDR3: TGTGCCAGCAGTTATACAGGTAGCCAAGAGACCCAGTACTTC. It is translated as CASSYTGSQETQYF.

The CDR3, as DNA: TGTGCCAGCAGCCAAGTGCACTACCAAGAGACCCAGTACTTC. It codes for CASSQVHYQETQYF. The rearrangement links TRBV5-8 to TRBJ2-5; D gene ambiguous. This CDR3 has 14 amino acids. Trimming removed 4 bases from V and 0 bases from J, with 10 bases in between. Germline V lookup: CDR1 SGHTS, CDR2 YDEGEE. The variable domain in full, completed from reference TRBV5-8 and TRBJ2-5, reads EAGVTQSPTHLIKTRGQQATLRCSPISGHTSVYWYQQALGLGLQFLLWYDEGEERNRGNFPPRFSGRQFPNYSSELNVNALELEDSALYLCASSQVHYQETQYFGPGTRLLVL.

The gene calls are TRBV27 and TRBJ2-1; D tentatively reads TRBD1 or TRBD2 (5 bases each). V lost 4 bases, J lost 3 bases, and 10 bases lay in between. Germline V gene sequence: CDR1 MNHEY, CDR2 SMNVEV (reference sequence). The CDR3 contains 14 residues. CDR3 DNA sequence: TGTGCCAGCAGTTGGGGGTCCCTCTACAATGAGCAGTTCTTC. Protein product: CASSWGSLYNEQFF.

The chain couples TRBV11-2 to TRBJ1-1, with a possible D match to TRBD1 (5 bases). This CDR3 contains 12 residues. In germline, CDR1 is SGHAT, CDR2 FQNNGV. V lost 7 bases, J lost 5 bases, and 11 bases lay in between. CDR3 protein: CASINGATEAFF. CDR3 sequence (DNA): TGTGCCAGCATCAATGGGGCAACTGAAGCTTTCTTT. The full variable domain, rest sourced from reference TRBV11-2 and TRBJ1-1, is EAGVAQSPRYKIIEKRQSVAFWCNPISGHATLYWYQQILGQGPKLLIQFQNNGVVDDSQLPKDRFSAERLKGVDSTLKIQPAKLEDSAVYLCASINGATEAFFGQGTRLTVV.

The rearrangement joins TRBV19 to TRBJ2-7; no clear D. Trimming removed 6 bases at V and 0 bases at J, with 3 bases between. Germline V CDR1 and CDR2: LNHDA, SQIVND (reference sequence). The CDR3 length is 11 residues. CDR3 region: CASSSSYEQYF. The CDR3 nucleotides read TGTGCCAGTAGCAGCTCCTACGAGCAGTACTTC.

The rearrangement links TRBV28 to TRBJ2-1, with D perhaps given as TRBD1 or TRBD2 (6 bases each). Trimming shortened V by 7 bases and J by 3 bases, and 16 bases separated the two germline ends. The CDR3 loop spans 15 amino acids. Germline V gene data show CDR1 as MDHEN and CDR2 as SYDVKM. CDR3 sequence (DNA): TGTGCCAGCAACCTTTGGGGGGCCTTCTACAATGAGCAGTTCTTC. The encoded protein is CASNLWGAFYNEQFF.

Judged by abundance, this clone is medium-sized. This chain links TRBV28 with TRBJ1-5; D ambiguous. The V gene lost 6 bases and the J gene lost 1 base, with 13 bases spanning the gap. Germline-derived CDR1 and CDR2 are MDHEN and SYDVKM. The CDR3 contains 15 residues. CDR3 in DNA: TGTGCCAGCAGCCCACTTTTGGGGAGCAATCAGCCCCAGCATTTT. Translation: CASSPLLGSNQPQHF.